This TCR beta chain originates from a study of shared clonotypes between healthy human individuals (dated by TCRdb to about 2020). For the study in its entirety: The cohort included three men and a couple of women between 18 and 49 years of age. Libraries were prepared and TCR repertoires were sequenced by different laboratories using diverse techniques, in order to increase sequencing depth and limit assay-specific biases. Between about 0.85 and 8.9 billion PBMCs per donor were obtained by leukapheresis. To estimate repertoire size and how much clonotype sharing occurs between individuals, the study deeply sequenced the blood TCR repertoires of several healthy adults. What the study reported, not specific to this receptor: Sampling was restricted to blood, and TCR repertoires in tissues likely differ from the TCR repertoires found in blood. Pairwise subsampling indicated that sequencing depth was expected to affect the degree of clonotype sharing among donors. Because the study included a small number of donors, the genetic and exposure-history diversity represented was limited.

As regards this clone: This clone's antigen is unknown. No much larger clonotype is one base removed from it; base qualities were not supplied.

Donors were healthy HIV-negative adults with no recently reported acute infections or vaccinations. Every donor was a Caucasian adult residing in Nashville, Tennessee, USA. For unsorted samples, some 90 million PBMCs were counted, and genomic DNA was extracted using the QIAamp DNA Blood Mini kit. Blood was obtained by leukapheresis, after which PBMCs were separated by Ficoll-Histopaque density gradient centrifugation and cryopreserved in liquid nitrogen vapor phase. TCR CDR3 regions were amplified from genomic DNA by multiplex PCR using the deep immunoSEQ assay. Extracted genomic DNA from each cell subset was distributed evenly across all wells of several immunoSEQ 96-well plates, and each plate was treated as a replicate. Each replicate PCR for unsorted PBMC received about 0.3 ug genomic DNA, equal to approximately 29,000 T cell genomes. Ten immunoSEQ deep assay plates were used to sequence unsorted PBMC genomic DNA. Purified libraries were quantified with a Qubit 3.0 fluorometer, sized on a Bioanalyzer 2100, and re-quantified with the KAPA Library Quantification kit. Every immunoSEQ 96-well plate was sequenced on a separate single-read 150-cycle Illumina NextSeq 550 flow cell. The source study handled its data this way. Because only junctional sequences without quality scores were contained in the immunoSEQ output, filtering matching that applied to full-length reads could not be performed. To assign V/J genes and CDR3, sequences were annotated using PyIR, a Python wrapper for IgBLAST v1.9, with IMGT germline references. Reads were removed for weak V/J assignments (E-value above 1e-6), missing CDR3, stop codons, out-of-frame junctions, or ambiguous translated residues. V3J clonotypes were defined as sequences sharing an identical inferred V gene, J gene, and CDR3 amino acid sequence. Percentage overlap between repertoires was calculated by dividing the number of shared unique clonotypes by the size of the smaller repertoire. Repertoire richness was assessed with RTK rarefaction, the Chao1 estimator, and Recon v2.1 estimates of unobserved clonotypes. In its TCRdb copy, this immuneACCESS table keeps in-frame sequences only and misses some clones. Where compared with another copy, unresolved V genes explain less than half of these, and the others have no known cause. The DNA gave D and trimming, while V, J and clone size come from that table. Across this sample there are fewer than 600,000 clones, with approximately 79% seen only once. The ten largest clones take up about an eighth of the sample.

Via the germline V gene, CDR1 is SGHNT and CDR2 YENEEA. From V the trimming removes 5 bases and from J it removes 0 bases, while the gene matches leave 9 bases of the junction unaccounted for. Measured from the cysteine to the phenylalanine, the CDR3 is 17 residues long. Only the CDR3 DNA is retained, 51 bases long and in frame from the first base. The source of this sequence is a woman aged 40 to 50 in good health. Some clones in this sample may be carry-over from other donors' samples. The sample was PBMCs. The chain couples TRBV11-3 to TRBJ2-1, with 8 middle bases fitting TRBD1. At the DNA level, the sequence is TGTGCCAGCAGCCGGAACAGGGGGGAGAGCTCCTACAATGAGCAGTTCTTC. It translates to CASSRNRGESSYNEQFF.